The clone carrying this T cell receptor (beta chain) is medium-sized by frequency. Its antigen remains unknown. UMI-labeled TRB cDNA libraries were prepared by 5' RACE. One entry per CDR3 protein, without DNA, is what TCRdb gives after re-calling the 5' RACE reads. The table lists about 5,300 distinct CDR3 sequences. This CDR3 has 14 amino acids. CDR1 is SQVTM, CDR2 ANQGSEA, per germline. This specimen belongs to a study of CXCR3-negative and CXCR3-positive naive CD8 T cells. The study, taken as a whole, reports: In both naive subsets diversity was comparably high, whereas memory CD8+ cells showed much lower diversity. TRBV-TRBJ usage was alike in naive CXCR3-negative and CXCR3-positive cells but differed in memory cells. TRB CDR3s were more hydrophobic in CXCR3-positive than in CXCR3-negative naive cells.

The clonotype comes from a human donor in good health. Some clones in this sample may be carry-over from other donors' samples. The sequenced sample was naive CXCR3+ CD8+ T cells from blood. Subset here: CD45RO-CCR7+CD27+CD95- naive CD8+ T cells expressing CXCR3 (TNR3+). The rearrangement joins TRBV29-1 to TRBJ2-5; lacking DNA, the TRBD2 call made by TCRdb goes unchecked. The chain's CDR3 is CSVGGGSLEETQYF.